Listed here are 19 T cell receptor beta chains from one sample, sequenced in a study of blood T cells in healthy people across ages. Using a J-beta primer mix together with a sample-barcoded 5' primer, a second PCR was run for about 6 to 12 cycles. TCRdb recomputed calls from the 5' RACE reads with MiXCR, one row per CDR3 protein. The data contain 750,000 to 850,000 distinct CDR3 sequences, roughly 25% of them singletons. Separately, the same data were catalogued under a study of T cells of mothers and their children.

The sample taken for sequencing was blood. The source of these receptors is a boy younger than 18 in good health.

This clonotype turned up a few times. The gene calls are TRBV7-9 and TRBJ2-1; TRBD1 agrees at 10 bases. With the DNA end fitting TRBJ2-5 better, the J assignment may be wrong. The germline V gene encodes CDR1 SEHNR and CDR2 FQNEAQ (reference sequence). The CDR3 spans 14 residues. CDR3 sequence: CASSRRDRGETQYF. The CDR3 bases are TGTGCCAGCAGCCGCCGGGACAGGGGTGAGACCCAGTACTTC.

This clonotype was counted between two and nine times. The chain carries TRBV18 and TRBJ1-3; D gene unclear. The CDR3 is made up of 14 amino acids. V lost 3 bases and J 2 bases, leaving 8 bases between the germline ends. Germline CDR1 reads KGHSH; CDR2 reads LQKENI. DNA for the CDR3: TGTGCCAGCTCACCGGGAGTGGCTGGAAACACCATATATTTT. Encoded protein: CASSPGVAGNTIYF.

This clonotype was recorded a few times. This chain connects TRBV29-1 to TRBJ1-4; tentative D call: TRBD1 (5 bases). The length of the CDR3 is 13 residues. Germline V gene data show CDR1 as SQVTM and CDR2 as ANQGSEA. V was cut by 4 bases and J by 4 bases, with 10 bases left in between. CDR3 loop: CSVGQRLNEKLFF. The CDR3 region has the DNA TGCAGCGTTGGACAGAGACTTAATGAAAAACTGTTTTTT.

The gene calls are TRBV6-2 or TRBV6-3 and TRBJ2-7; D is uncertain. The V end was cut by 6 bases, the J end by 1 base, with 10 bases between. Looked up from germline, CDR1 is MNHEY and CDR2 is SVGEGT. CDR3 length: 13 residues. CDR3 nucleotide sequence: TGTGCCAGCAGAACACGTTTTTCCTACGAGCAGTACTTC. Its protein product is CASRTRFSYEQYF.

The chain joins TRBV28 to TRBJ2-3; 8 bases fit TRBD1. V gave up 5 bases and J gave up 3 bases; unmatched junction bases: 4. In germline, CDR1 is MDHEN, CDR2 SYDVKM. This CDR3 is 14 amino acids long. CDR3 nucleotide sequence: TGTGCCAGCAGTCGACAGGGGTGGACAGATACGCAGTATTTT. Its translation: CASSRQGWTDTQYF. The variable domain in full, completed from reference TRBV28 and TRBJ2-3, reads DVKVTQSSRYLVKRTGEKVFLECVQDMDHENMFWYRQDPGLGLRLIYFSYDVKMKEKGDIPEGYSVSREKKERFSLILESASTNQTSMYLCASSRQGWTDTQYFGPGTRLTVL.

The rearrangement links TRBV29-1 to TRBJ2-1, with TRBD2 as a possible D gene (7 bases). The length of the CDR3 is 13 residues. The V end was cut by 3 bases, the J end by 9 bases, with 15 bases between. Germline loops: CDR1 SQVTM, CDR2 ANQGSEA. CDR3 nucleotide sequence: TGCAGCGTTGAGGCGGGGGCCCGCGGTGAGCAGTTCTTC. Translating it yields CSVEAGARGEQFF.

This clonotype has just a few counts. The chain uses TRBV2 and TRBJ1-5; D possibly corresponds to TRBD1 (6 bases). Germline V gene lookup returns CDR1 SNHLY and CDR2 FYNNEI. Trimming took off 4 bases at V and 0 bases at J, with 19 bases between the two ends. The CDR3 is 18 amino acids. The CDR3 loop reads CASSADPGQSYSNQPQHF. The CDR3 DNA reads TGTGCCAGCAGTGCCGACCCCGGACAGAGCTATAGCAATCAGCCCCAGCATTTT.

V gene TRBV7-3 combines with J gene TRBJ2-4; 11 nucleotides line up with TRBD1. Germline assignment: CDR1 SGHTA and CDR2 FQGTGA. Trimming removed 5 bases from V and 5 bases from J; junction bases left unmatched: 5. The CDR3 contains 15 residues. The CDR3 DNA reads as TGTGCCAGCAGCCTGGACAGGGGGCCTCAAAACATTCAGTACTTC. Its protein product is CASSLDRGPQNIQYF.

The chain uses TRBV7-2 and TRBJ1-1; D unresolved. Deletions cut 6 bases from V and 4 bases from J, with 18 bases between. The germline CDR1 and CDR2 sequences are SGHTA and FQGNSA. This CDR3 contains 15 residues. Written as DNA, the CDR3 is TGTGCCAGCAGTCCCCCCAAGGGCAGGTCCACTGAAGCTTTCTTT. Amino acids: CASSPPKGRSTEAFF.

The gene calls are TRBV6-4 and TRBJ2-2; tentative D call: TRBD2 (7 bases). There are 16 residues in the CDR3. Germline V CDR1 and CDR2: MRHNA, SNTAGT. V was trimmed by 5 bases and J by 0 bases, leaving 13 bases between them. CDR3 residues: CASSLRGGANTGELFF. CDR3 nucleotides: TGTGCCAGCAGTCTCCGAGGGGGGGCGAACACCGGGGAGCTGTTTTTT.

The chain is built from TRBV4-2 and TRBJ2-7, with 11 bases matching TRBD2. Germline V CDR1 and CDR2: LGHNA, YNFKEQ. This CDR3 has 17 residues. The V gene end was trimmed by 2 bases and the J gene end by 3 bases; junction bases not matched to a gene: 9. The CDR3 reads CASSQYPGTSGDYEQYF. The CDR3 nucleotides are TGTGCCAGCAGCCAATATCCGGGGACTAGCGGAGACTACGAGCAGTACTTC.

This clonotype turned up a few times. The chain couples TRBV12-3 or TRBV12-4 to TRBJ2-2, with D perhaps TRBD1 or TRBD2 (6 bases each). The CDR3 runs to 15 residues. Trimming left V 6 bases short and J 2 bases short, with 13 bases between. The CDR3 DNA sequence: TGTGCCAGCAGGCAGGCCGGGGGCAACACCGGGGAGCTGTTTTTT. This translates into CASRQAGGNTGELFF.

This chain connects TRBV12-3 or TRBV12-4 to TRBJ1-4, with 8 bases that match TRBD1. The CDR3 spans 16 residues. The V segment lost 5 bases and the J segment 5 bases; nucleotides outside the gene matches: 10. The CDR3 nucleotides read TGTGCCAGCAGTAAGGGACAGGCTGGCCTAAATGAAAAACTGTTTTTT. Residues: CASSKGQAGLNEKLFF.

The rearrangement links TRBV29-1 to TRBJ1-3; maybe TRBD1 (5 bases). The CDR3 is made up of 17 amino acids. Looked up from germline, CDR1 is SQVTM and CDR2 is ANQGSEA. V lost 1 base, J lost 4 bases, and 20 bases lay in between. Here the CDR3 reads CSVEGPGPGPSGNTIYF. The CDR3 region has the DNA TGCAGCGTTGAAGGGCCAGGTCCGGGACCCTCCGGAAACACCATATATTTT. Full variable domain (rest looked up from reference TRBV29-1 and TRBJ1-3): SAVISQKPSRDICQRGTSLTIQCQVDSQVTMMFWYRQQPGQSLTLIATANQGSEATYESGFVIDKFPISRPNLTFSTLTVSNMSPEDSSIYLCSVEGPGPGPSGNTIYFGEGSWLTVV.

Only a few counts were recorded for this clonotype. V is TRBV3-1 and J is TRBJ2-5, with 8 bases matching TRBD2. With the DNA end fitting TRBJ2-1 better, the J assignment may be wrong. From germline, CDR1 is LGHDT and CDR2 YNNKEL (reference sequence). The CDR3 length is 16 residues. The CDR3 protein is CASSPRRGAAVNEQFF. The CDR3 DNA reads as TGTGCCAGCAGCCCACGGCGGGGGGCCGCTGTAAATGAGCAGTTCTTC.

The chain links TRBV6-2 or TRBV6-3 to TRBJ2-7; the D gene is possibly TRBD1 (5 bases). Germline values: CDR1 MNHEY, CDR2 SVGEGT. The CDR3 contains 11 residues. Trimming took 6 bases from V and 7 from J, leaving 10 bases between them. This chain's CDR3 is CASSDGAEQYF. The CDR3 region has the DNA TGTGCCAGCAGCGATGGGGCGGAGCAGTACTTC.

This clonotype was observed a handful of times. Because the CDR3 is missing its conserved closing phenylalanine or tryptophan, this is likely a read error. The V call is TRBV5-4, the J call TRBJ2-5, with 7 bases lining up with TRBD2. Trimming cost V 4 bases and J 2 bases; bases outside gene matches: 14. Per the germline V gene, CDR1 is SGHNT and CDR2 is YYREEE (reference sequence). The CDR3 contains 17 residues. CDR3 bases: TGTGCCAGCAGCCCGGCGCGCGGGAGAGCGGGACAAGAGACCCAGTACCTC. Translating it yields CASSPARGRAGQETQYL.

The rearrangement uses TRBV6-1 and TRBJ1-2; no firm D call. In germline, CDR1 is MNHNS, CDR2 SASEGT. The V gene lost 8 bases and the J gene lost 8 bases, with 12 bases spanning the gap. The CDR3 consists of 11 residues. Written as DNA, the CDR3 is TGTGCCAGCTTCGCCGACGGGGGCTACACCTTC. This codes for CASFADGGYTF.

There are a few counts of this clonotype. The rearrangement links TRBV18 to TRBJ2-7; TRBD1 might be the D (6 bases). This CDR3 spans 15 amino acids. With 5 bases removed from V and 2 bases from J, the gap between germline ends came to 16 bases. CDR1 is KGHSH, CDR2 LQKENI, per germline. Here the CDR3 reads CASSGDRFPTYEQYF. In DNA, the CDR3 is TGTGCCAGCTCAGGTGACAGGTTCCCAACCTACGAGCAGTACTTC. The full variable domain, completed using reference TRBV18 and TRBJ2-7, is NAGVMQNPRHLVRRRGQEARLRCSPMKGHSHVYWYRQLPEEGLKFMVYLQKENIIDESGMPKERFSAEFPKEGPSILRIQQVVRGDSAAYFCASSGDRFPTYEQYFGPGTRLTVT.